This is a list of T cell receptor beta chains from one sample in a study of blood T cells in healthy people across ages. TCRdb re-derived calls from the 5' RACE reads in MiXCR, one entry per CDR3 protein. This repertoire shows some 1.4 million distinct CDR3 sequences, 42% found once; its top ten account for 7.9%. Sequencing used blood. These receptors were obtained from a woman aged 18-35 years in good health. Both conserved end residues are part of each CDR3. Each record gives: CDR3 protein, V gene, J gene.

CASSRTSGGAGELFF	TRBV12-3/TRBV12-4	TRBJ2-2
CASSLDPDNEQFF	TRBV11-3	TRBJ2-1
CASSVGTGTDTQYF	TRBV11-2	TRBJ2-3
CASSKKDRLLYEQYF	TRBV7-2	NA
CSARIQGARGSPLHF	TRBV20-1	TRBJ1-6
CASSPNRDENYGYTF	TRBV18	TRBJ1-2
CATNTGQGSTDTQYF	TRBV3-1	TRBJ2-3
CASRRGGTNYGYTF	TRBV2	TRBJ1-2
CASSPQGAGVTEAFF	TRBV11-2	TRBJ1-1
CASSLQSDYGYTF	TRBV27	TRBJ1-2
CSAVGESYEQYF	TRBV20-1	TRBJ2-7
CASRPPLGLEQYF	TRBV6-5	TRBJ2-7
CASSYLGTDTQYF	TRBV6-5	TRBJ2-3
CSAKDRGAYEQYF	TRBV20-1	TRBJ2-7
CATSDLERGGADTQYF	TRBV24-1	TRBJ2-3
CASSQRSGHRRGTDTQYF	TRBV14	TRBJ2-3
CASMGTGRQETQYF	TRBV5-1	TRBJ2-5
CASSPLPAGSNQPQHF	TRBV27	TRBJ1-5
CASSETLSAGGANVLTF	TRBV6-1	TRBJ2-6
CASSSPGLAGATDTQYF	TRBV7-2	TRBJ2-3
CASSLVSTDQETQYF	TRBV27	TRBJ2-5
CASSLVVGDTEAFF	TRBV6-1	TRBJ1-1
CASRTRETDGYTF	TRBV9	TRBJ1-2
CASSPETGETRYF	TRBV6-6	TRBJ2-5
CASSRETGTNTGELFF	TRBV4-2	TRBJ2-2
CASSLLGVGEKLFF	TRBV27	TRBJ1-4
CASTAREGQNTGELFF	TRBV5-1	TRBJ2-2
CASSLWRFRVRNPSGDQPQHF	TRBV27	TRBJ1-5
CASSPHWEGGYTF	TRBV12-3/TRBV12-4	TRBJ1-2
CASAGGAKNIQYF	TRBV6-2/TRBV6-3	TRBJ2-4
CASSLTSRGLDTQYF	TRBV3-1	TRBJ2-3
CASSPARGGQNIQYF	TRBV12-3/TRBV12-4	TRBJ2-4
CASSEAGSGSAYNEQFF	TRBV2	TRBJ2-1
CASSQDRQRFNEQFF	TRBV3-1	TRBJ2-1
CASSRHSSTDEQYF	TRBV12-3/TRBV12-4	NA
CASSPGSWETQYF	TRBV3-1	TRBJ2-5
CASSLGQGKETQFF	TRBV3-1	TRBJ2-1
CSARYLAGMGEQYF	TRBV20-1	TRBJ2-5
CSVHLAGPSCNEQFF	TRBV29-1	TRBJ2-1
CASSVSAIHEQFF	TRBV12-3/TRBV12-4	TRBJ2-1
CATSISRSGSYEQYF	TRBV15	TRBJ2-7
CASSSRVVRLYNEQFF	TRBV27	TRBJ2-1
CASSLGGFDWTSYEQYF	TRBV12-3/TRBV12-4	TRBJ2-7
CASSQGWRGPDEQYF	TRBV3-1	TRBJ2-5
CAISGRRMNYGYTF	TRBV10-3	TRBJ1-2
CSVEGTLSYEQYF	TRBV29-1	TRBJ2-7
CASSLAGGPSNEQYF	TRBV7-2	TRBJ2-5
CASSLKAGQGRADTQYF	TRBV7-9	TRBJ2-3